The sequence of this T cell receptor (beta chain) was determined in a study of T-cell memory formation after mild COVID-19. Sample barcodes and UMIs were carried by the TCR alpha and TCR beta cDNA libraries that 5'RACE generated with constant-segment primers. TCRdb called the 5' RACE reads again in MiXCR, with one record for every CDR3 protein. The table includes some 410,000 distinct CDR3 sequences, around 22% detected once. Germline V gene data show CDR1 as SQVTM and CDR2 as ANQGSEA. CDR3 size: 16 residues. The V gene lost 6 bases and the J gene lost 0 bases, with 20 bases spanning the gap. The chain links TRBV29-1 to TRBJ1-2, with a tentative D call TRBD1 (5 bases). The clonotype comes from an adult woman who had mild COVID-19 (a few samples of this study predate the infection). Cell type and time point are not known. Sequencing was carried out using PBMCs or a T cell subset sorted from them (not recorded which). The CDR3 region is CSVSYSVLGPNYGYTF. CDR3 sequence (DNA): TGCAGCGTCTCCTACTCGGTCTTGGGGCCTAACTATGGCTACACCTTC.